This T cell receptor beta chain was recorded in a study of chemoradiotherapy in HPV16-positive cancers. The CDR3 totals 15 residues. Assay used: immunoSEQ multiplex PCR; TCRdb lists only in-frame clones, some missing. The repertoire holds around 30,000 clones, with roughly 90% as singletons. The source is a human donor with HPV-associated anogenital cancer. The chain combines TRBV21-1 with TRBJ1-1; the table's D gene call, TRBD1, was not cross checked with the DNA. TRBV21-1 is a documented pseudogene. The sample was blood, taken from a patient who underwent chemoradiotherapy. In DNA form, the CDR3 reads TGTGCCAGCAGCAAACCAGGGGTGGGAGCCACTGAAGCTTTCTTT. Amino acid sequence: CASSKPGVGATEAFF.